This T cell receptor beta chain stems from a study of molecular identifiers for immune sequencing clone quantification. Overall study findings and caveats: The share of molecules held by clones above 20 RNA copies was over 98% in effector cells and under 1% in naive cells.

One entry per CDR3 protein results from TCRdb running MiXCR on the PCR reads. This sample carries approximately 630,000 distinct CDR3 sequences, roughly 23% of them seen once, and the ten largest clones take 0.7% to 0.95%. The CDR3 spans 13 residues. V lost 4 bases, J lost 1 base, and 8 bases lay in between. CDR1 and CDR2 from the germline V gene are SGHRS and YFSETQ. This clonotype has at least ten counts. Its antigen is not identified. Sequenced material: naive CD8+ T cells from blood, with Jurkat cell RNA spiked in. Subset indicated: FACS-sorted CD8+CD4-CCR7+CD45RA+ naive T cells. V gene TRBV5-1 combines with J gene TRBJ1-1, with D unresolved. This sequence was found in a human donor in good health. Some libraries in this study had Jurkat cell RNA spiked in. The CDR3 nucleotides are TGCGCCAGCAGCACCAGCAGGAACACTGAAGCTTTCTTT. Encoded protein: CASSTSRNTEAFF.